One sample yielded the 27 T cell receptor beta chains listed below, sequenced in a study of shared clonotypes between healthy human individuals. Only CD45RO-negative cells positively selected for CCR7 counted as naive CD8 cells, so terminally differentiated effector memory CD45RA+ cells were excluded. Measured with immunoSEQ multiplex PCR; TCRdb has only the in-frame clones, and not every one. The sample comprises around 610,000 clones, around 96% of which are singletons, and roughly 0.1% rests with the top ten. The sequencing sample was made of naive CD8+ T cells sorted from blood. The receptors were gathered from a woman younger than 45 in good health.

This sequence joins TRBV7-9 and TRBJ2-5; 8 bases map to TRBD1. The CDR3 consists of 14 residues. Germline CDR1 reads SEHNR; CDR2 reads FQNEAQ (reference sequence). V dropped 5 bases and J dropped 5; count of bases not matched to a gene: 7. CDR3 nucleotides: TGTGCCAGCAGCCCTGGACAGGGATCGGAGACCCAGTACTTC. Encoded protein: CASSPGQGSETQYF.

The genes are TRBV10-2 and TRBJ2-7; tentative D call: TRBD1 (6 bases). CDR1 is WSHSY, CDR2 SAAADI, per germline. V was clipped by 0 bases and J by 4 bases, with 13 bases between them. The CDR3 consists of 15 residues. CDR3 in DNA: TGCGCCAGCAGTGAGTCGGCAGGGGACCCATACGAGCAGTACTTC. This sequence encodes CASSESAGDPYEQYF.

The DNA for the CDR3 is TGTGCCAGCAGCCCGGGACTAGCGGGAGTCCATGAGCAGTTCTTC. It encodes CASSPGLAGVHEQFF. The V call is TRBV14, the J call TRBJ2-1; 14 bases fit TRBD2. CDR1 is SGHDN and CDR2 is FVKESK in the germline V gene. Losses at the gene ends were 4 bases for V and 8 bases for J; bases not matched to a gene: 4. This CDR3 contains 15 residues.

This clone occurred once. For the CDR3, the DNA is TGTGCCAGCAGCTCGGGACAGGCGTTTAGGAACACTGAAGCTTTCTTT. Protein sequence: CASSSGQAFRNTEAFF. The chain carries TRBV7-6 and TRBJ1-1; 8 nucleotides agree with TRBD1. CDR3 length equals 16 residues. Germline V CDR1 and CDR2: SGHVS, FNYEAQ. V dropped 4 bases and J dropped 1; count of bases not matched to a gene: 8.

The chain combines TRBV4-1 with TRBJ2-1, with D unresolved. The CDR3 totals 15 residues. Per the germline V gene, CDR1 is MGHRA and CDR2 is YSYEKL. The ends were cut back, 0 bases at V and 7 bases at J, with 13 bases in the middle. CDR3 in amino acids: CASSQDFARPNEQFF. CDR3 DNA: TGCGCCAGCAGCCAAGATTTTGCGAGACCTAATGAGCAGTTCTTC.

The CDR3 DNA follows: TGTGCCAGCAGTGCTACCCCCGACAGGGAGGAAGCTTTCTTT. It translates to CASSATPDREEAFF. This chain joins TRBV6-6 and TRBJ1-1, with 7 positions matching TRBD1. Germline V gene lookup returns CDR1 MNHNY and CDR2 SVGAGI (reference sequence). This CDR3 spans 14 amino acids. Trimming took 5 bases from V and 8 from J; bases not matched to a gene: 11.

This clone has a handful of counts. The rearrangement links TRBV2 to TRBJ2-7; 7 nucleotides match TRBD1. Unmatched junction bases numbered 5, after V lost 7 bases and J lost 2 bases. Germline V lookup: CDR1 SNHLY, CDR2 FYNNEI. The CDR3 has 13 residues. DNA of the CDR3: TGTGCCAGCAAAGGGACAGCAACCTACGAGCAGTACTTC. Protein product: CASKGTATYEQYF.

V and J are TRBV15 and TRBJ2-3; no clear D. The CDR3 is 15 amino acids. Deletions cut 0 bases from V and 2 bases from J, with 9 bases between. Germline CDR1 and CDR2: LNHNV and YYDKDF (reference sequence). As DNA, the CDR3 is TGTGCCACCAGCAGAGATGCCTCAAACACAGATACGCAGTATTTT. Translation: CATSRDASNTDTQYF.

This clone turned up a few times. The CDR3 region has the DNA TGTGCCAGCAGTCAAGACTATTATGAGCAGTACTTC. Amino acids: CASSQDYYEQYF. V gene TRBV6-6 combines with J gene TRBJ2-7, with D perhaps TRBD2 (5 bases). The CDR3 is made up of 12 amino acids. Germline CDR1 is MNHNY and CDR2 is SVGAGI (reference sequence). The V and J ends lost 5 bases and 7 bases respectively, with 12 bases between them.

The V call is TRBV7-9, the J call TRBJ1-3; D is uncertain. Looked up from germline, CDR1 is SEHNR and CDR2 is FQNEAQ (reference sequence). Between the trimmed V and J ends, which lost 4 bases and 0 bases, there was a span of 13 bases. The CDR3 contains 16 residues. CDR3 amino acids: CASSSFTAYSGNTIYF. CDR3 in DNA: TGTGCCAGCAGCTCCTTTACTGCATACTCTGGAAACACCATATATTTT.

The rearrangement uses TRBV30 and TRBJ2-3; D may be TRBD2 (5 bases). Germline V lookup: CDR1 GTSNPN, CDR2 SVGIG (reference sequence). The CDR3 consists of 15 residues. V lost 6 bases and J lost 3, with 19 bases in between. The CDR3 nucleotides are TGTGCCTGCCAAAGCGGCGCATTGGGGACAGATACGCAGTATTTT. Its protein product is CACQSGALGTDTQYF. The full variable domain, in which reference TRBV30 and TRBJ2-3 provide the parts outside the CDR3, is SQTIHQWPATLVQPVGSPLSLECTVEGTSNPNLYWYRQAAGRGLQLLFYSVGIGQISSEVPQNLSASRPQDRQFILSSKKLLLSDSGFYLCACQSGALGTDTQYFGPGTRLTVL.

CDR3 DNA: TGTGCCAGCAGCTTGGGCGGGTCGAACACTGAAGCTTTCTTT. Translating gives CASSLGGSNTEAFF. The gene calls are TRBV7-9 and TRBJ1-1, with D hard to call. CDR3 length equals 14 residues. The ends were cut back, 3 bases at V and 1 base at J, with 9 bases in the middle. Germline CDR1 is SEHNR and CDR2 is FQNEAQ (reference sequence).

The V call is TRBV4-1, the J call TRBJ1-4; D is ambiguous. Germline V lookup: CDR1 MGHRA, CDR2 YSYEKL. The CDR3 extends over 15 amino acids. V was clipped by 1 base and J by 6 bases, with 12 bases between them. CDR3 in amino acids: CASSQGGWRDEKLFF. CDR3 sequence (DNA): TGCGCCAGCAGCCAAGGTGGCTGGAGGGATGAAAAACTGTTTTTT.

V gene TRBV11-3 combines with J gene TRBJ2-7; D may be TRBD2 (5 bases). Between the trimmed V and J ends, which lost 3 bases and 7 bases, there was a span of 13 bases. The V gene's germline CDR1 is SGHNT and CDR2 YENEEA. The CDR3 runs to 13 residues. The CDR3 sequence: CASSLGSVGEQYF. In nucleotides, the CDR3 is TGTGCCAGCAGCTTGGGGAGTGTCGGGGAGCAGTACTTC. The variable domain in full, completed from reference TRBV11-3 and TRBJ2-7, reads EAGVVQSPRYKIIEKKQPVAFWCNPISGHNTLYWYLQNLGQGPELLIRYENEEAVDDSQLPKDRFSAERLKGVDSTLKIQPAELGDSAVYLCASSLGSVGEQYFGPGTRLTVT.

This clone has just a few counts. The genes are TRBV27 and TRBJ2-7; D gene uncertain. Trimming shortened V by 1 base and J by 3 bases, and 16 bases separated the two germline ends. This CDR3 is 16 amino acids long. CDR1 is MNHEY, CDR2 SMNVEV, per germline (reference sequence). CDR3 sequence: CASSLLESTFYYEQYF. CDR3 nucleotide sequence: TGTGCCAGCAGTTTATTAGAGAGTACCTTTTACTACGAGCAGTACTTC.

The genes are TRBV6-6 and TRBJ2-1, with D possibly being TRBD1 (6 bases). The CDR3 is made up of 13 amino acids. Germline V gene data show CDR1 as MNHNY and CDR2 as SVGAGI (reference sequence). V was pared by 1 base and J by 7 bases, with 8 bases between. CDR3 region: CASSYLQGNEQFF. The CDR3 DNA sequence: TGTGCCAGCAGTTACTTACAGGGTAATGAGCAGTTCTTC.

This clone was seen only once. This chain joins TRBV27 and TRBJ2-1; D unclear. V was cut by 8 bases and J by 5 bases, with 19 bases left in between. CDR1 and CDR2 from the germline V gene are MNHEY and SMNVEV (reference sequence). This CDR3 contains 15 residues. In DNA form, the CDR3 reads TGTGCCAGCTCCTCACAACCCGGAGTCAACAATGAGCAGTTCTTC. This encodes CASSSQPGVNNEQFF.

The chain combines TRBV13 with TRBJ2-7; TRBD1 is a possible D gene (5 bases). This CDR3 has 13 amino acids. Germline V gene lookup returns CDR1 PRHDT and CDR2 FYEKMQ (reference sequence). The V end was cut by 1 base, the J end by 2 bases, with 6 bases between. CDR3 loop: CASSLEQAYEQYF. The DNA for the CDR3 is TGTGCCAGCAGCTTAGAACAGGCCTACGAGCAGTACTTC. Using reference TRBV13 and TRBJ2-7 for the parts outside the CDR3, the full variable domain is AAGVIQSPRHLIKEKRETATLKCYPIPRHDTVYWYQQGPGQDPQFLISFYEKMQSDKGSIPDRFSAQQFSDYHSELNMSSLELGDSALYFCASSLEQAYEQYFGPGTRLTVT.

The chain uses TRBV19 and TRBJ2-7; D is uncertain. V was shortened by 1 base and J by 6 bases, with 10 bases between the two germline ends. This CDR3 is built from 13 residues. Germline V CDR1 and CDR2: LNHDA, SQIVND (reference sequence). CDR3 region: CASSIGPTAEQYF. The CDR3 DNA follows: TGTGCCAGTAGTATAGGGCCCACGGCCGAGCAGTACTTC.

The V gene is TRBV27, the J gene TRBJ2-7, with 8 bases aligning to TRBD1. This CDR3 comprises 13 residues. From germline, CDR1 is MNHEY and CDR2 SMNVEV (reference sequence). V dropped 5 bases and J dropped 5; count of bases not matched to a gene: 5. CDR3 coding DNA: TGTGCCAGCAGTATTCAGGGGGCCCACGAGCAGTACTTC. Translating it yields CASSIQGAHEQYF.

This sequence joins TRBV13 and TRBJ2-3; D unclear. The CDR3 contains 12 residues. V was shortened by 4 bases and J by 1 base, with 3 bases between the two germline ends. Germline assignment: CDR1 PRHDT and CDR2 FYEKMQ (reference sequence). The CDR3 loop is CASSWGTDTQYF. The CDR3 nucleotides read TGTGCCAGCAGCTGGGGCACAGATACGCAGTATTTT. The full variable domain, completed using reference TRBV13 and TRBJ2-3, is AAGVIQSPRHLIKEKRETATLKCYPIPRHDTVYWYQQGPGQDPQFLISFYEKMQSDKGSIPDRFSAQQFSDYHSELNMSSLELGDSALYFCASSWGTDTQYFGPGTRLTVL.

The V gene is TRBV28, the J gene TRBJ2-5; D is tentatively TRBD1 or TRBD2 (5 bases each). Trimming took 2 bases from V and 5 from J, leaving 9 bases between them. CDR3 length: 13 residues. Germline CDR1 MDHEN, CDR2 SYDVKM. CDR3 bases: TGTGCCAGCAGTTTAGGGGGAGAGGAGACCCAGTACTTC. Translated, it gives CASSLGGEETQYF. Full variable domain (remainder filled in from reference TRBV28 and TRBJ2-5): DVKVTQSSRYLVKRTGEKVFLECVQDMDHENMFWYRQDPGLGLRLIYFSYDVKMKEKGDIPEGYSVSREKKERFSLILESASTNQTSMYLCASSLGGEETQYFGPGTRLLVL.

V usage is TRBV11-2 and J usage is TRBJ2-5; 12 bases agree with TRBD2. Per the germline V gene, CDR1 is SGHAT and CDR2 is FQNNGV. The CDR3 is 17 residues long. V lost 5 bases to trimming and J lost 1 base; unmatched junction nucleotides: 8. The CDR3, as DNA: TGTGCCAGCAGCCCGGGACTAGCGGGCCCGTCCCAAGAGACCCAGTACTTC. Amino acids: CASSPGLAGPSQETQYF.

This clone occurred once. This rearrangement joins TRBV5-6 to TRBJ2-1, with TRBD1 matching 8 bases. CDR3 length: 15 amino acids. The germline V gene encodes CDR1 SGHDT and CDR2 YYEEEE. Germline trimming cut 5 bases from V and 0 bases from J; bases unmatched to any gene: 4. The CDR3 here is CASSGGQASYNEQFF. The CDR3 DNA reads TGTGCCAGCAGTGGGGGACAGGCCTCCTACAATGAGCAGTTCTTC.

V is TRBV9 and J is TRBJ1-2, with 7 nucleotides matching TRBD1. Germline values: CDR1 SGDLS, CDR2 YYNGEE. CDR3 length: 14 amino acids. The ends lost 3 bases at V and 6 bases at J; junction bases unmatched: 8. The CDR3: CASSAQEGANGYTF. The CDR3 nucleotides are TGTGCCAGCAGCGCCCAGGAGGGGGCTAATGGCTACACCTTC.

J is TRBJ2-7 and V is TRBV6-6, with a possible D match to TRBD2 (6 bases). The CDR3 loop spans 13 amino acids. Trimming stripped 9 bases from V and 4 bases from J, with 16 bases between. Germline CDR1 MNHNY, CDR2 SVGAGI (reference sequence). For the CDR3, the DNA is TGTGCCAGTTTAAGCGGGCCCGGGTACGAGCAGTACTTC. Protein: CASLSGPGYEQYF.

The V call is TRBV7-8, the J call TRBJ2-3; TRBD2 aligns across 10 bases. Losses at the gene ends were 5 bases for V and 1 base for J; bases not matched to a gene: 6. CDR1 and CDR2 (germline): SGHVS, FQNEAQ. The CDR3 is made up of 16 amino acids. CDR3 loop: CASSAELAGRTDTQYF. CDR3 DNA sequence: TGTGCCAGCAGCGCCGAACTAGCGGGACGCACAGATACGCAGTATTTT.